This TCR beta chain was sequenced in a study of graft-versus-host responses after intestinal transplantation. Comments on this clone: Its antigen is as yet unknown.

The method was immunoSEQ multiplex PCR; TCRdb's version includes in-frame clones alone and lacks a portion of them. The sample comprises over 75,000 clones, around 86% of which are singletons, and roughly 8% rests with the top ten. The CDR3 consists of 13 residues. Germline V gives CDR1 MNHEY, CDR2 SMNVEV (reference sequence). V was clipped by 0 bases and J by 8 bases, with 10 bases between them. The receptor's source is a human donor who was the organ donor for an intestinal transplant. The sample consisted of unstimulated CD8+ T cells sorted from spleen or lymph node cells, taken before transplant. V gene TRBV27 combines with J gene TRBJ1-1; no clear D. The CDR3 sequence: CASSLSGVTEAFF. The DNA of the CDR3 is TGTGCCAGCAGTTTATCTGGGGTTACGGAAGCTTTCTTT.